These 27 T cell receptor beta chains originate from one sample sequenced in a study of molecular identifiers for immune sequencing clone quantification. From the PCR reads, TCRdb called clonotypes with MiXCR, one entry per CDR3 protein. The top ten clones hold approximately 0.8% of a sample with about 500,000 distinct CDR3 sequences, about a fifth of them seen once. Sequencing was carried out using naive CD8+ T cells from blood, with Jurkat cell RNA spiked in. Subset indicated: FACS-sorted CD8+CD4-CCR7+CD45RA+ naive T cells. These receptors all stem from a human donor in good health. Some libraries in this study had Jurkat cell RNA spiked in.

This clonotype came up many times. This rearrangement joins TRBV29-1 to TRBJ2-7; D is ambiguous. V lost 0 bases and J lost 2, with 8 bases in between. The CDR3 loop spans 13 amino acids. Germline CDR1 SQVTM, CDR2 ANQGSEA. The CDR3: CSVEDVGTYEQYF. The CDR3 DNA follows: TGCAGCGTTGAAGATGTGGGGACCTACGAGCAGTACTTC.

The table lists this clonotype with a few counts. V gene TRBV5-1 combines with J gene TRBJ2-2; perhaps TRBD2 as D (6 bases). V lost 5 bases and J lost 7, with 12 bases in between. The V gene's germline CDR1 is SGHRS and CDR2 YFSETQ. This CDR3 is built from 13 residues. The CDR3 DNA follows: TGCGCCAGCAGTGGGGGGTTGATCGGGGAGCTGTTTTTT. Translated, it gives CASSGGLIGELFF.

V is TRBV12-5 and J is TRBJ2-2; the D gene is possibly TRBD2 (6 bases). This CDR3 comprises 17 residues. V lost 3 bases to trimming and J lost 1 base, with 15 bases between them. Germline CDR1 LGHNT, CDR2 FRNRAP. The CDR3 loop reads CASGFPDSGGNTGELFF. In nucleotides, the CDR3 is TGTGCTAGTGGTTTCCCCGATAGCGGAGGGAACACCGGGGAGCTGTTTTTT. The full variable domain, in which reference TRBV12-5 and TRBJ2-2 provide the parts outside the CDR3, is DARVTQTPRHKVTEMGQEVTMRCQPILGHNTVFWYRQTMMQGLELLAYFRNRAPLDDSGMPKDRFSAEMPDATLATLKIQPSEPRDSAVYFCASGFPDSGGNTGELFFGEGSRLTVL.

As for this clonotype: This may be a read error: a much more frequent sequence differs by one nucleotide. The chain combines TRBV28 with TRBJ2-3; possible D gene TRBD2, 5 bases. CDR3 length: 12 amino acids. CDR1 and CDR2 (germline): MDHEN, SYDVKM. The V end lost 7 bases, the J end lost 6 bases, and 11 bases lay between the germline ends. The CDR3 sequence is CASKDSLDTQYF. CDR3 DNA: TGTGCCAGCAAGGACTCCCTGGATACGCAGTATTTT. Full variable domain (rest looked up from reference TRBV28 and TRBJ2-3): DVKVTQSSRYLVKRTGEKVFLECVQDMDHENMFWYRQDPGLGLRLIYFSYDVKMKEKGDIPEGYSVSREKKERFSLILESASTNQTSMYLCASKDSLDTQYFGPGTRLTVL.

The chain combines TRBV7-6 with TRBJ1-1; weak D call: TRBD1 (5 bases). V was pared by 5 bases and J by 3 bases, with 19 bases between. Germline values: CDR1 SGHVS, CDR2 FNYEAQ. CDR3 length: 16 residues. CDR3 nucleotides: TGTGCCAGCAGCCTCCTTGATTGGGGGAGCCACACTGAAGCTTTCTTT. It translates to CASSLLDWGSHTEAFF.

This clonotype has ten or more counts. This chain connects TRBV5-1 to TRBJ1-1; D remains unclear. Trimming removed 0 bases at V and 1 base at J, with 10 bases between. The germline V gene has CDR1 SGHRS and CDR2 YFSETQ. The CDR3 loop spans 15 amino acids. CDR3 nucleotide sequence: TGCGCCAGCAGCTTGGTCTATCTTGGGAACACTGAAGCTTTCTTT. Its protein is CASSLVYLGNTEAFF.

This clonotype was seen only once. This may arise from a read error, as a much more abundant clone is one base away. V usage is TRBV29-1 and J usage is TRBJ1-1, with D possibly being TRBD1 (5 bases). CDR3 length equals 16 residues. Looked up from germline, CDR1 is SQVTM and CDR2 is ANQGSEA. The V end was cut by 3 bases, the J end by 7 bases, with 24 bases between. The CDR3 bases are TGCAGCGTTGAGCGCTGCTCTCCCAGAGGGGCATATGAAGCTTTCTTT. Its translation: CSVERCSPRGAYEAFF.

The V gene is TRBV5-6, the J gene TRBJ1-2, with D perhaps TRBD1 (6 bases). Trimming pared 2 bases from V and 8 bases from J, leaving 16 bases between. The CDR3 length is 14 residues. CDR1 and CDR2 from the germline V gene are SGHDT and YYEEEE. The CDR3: CASSLGGQTSGYTF. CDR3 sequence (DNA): TGTGCCAGCAGCTTAGGGGGGCAGACCTCAGGCTACACCTTC.

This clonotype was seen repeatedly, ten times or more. The CDR3 region is CASSSITGGFGVWTEAFF. CDR3 DNA: TGTGCCAGCAGCTCCATAACAGGGGGCTTTGGGGTATGGACTGAAGCTTTCTTT. The chain has TRBV7-9 and TRBJ1-1; 9 positions match TRBD1. This CDR3 is built from 18 residues. CDR1 is SEHNR, CDR2 FQNEAQ, per germline (reference sequence). Losses at the gene ends were 4 bases for V and 5 bases for J; bases not matched to a gene: 17. Full variable domain (rest looked up from reference TRBV7-9 and TRBJ1-1): DTGVSQNPRHKITKRGQNVTFRCDPISEHNRLYWYRQTLGQGPEFLTYFQNEAQLEKSRLLSDRFSAERPKGSFSTLEIQRTEQGDSAMYLCASSSITGGFGVWTEAFFGQGTRLTVV.

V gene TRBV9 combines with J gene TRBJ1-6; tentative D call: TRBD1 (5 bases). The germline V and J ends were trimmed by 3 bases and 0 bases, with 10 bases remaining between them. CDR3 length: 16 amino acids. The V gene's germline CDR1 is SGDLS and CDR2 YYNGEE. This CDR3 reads CASSGGLSSYNSPLHF. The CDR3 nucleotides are TGTGCCAGCAGCGGGGGACTGAGCTCCTATAATTCACCCCTCCACTTT.

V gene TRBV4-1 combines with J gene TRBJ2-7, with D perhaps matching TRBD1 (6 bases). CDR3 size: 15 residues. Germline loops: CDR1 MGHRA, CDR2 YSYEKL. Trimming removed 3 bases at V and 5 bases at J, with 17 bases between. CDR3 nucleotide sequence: TGCGCCAGCAGCCACCCAGGGGTGGGTTCCAACGAGCAGTACTTC. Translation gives CASSHPGVGSNEQYF.

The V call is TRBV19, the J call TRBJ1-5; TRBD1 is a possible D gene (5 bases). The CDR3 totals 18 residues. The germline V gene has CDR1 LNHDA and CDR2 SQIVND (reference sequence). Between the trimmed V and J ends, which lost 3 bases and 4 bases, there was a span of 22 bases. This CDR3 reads CASSMIIRAFFNNQPQHF. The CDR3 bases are TGTGCCAGTAGTATGATAATCAGGGCCTTCTTTAATAATCAGCCCCAGCATTTT.

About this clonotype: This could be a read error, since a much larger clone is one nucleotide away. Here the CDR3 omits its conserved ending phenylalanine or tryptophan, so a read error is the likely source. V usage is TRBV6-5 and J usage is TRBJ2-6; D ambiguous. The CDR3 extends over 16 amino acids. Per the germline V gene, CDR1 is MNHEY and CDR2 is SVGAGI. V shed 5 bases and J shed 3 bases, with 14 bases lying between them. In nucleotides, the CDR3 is TGTGCCAGCAGTCTTCTCTCCCTGGTTGGGGCCAACGTCCTGACTCTC. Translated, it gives CASSLLSLVGANVLTL.

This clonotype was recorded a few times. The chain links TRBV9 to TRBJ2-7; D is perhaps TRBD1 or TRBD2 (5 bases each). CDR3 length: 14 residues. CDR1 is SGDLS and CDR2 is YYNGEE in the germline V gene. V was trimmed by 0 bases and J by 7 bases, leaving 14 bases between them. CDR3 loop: CASSVGPRDQEQYF. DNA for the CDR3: TGTGCCAGCAGCGTAGGCCCCAGGGACCAAGAGCAGTACTTC.

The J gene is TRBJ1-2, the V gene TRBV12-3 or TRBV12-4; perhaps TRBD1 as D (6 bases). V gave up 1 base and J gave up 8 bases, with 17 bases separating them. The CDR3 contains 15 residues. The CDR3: CASSLGRGPAEGYTF. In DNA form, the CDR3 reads TGTGCCAGCAGTTTAGGCCGGGGGCCCGCTGAAGGCTACACCTTC.

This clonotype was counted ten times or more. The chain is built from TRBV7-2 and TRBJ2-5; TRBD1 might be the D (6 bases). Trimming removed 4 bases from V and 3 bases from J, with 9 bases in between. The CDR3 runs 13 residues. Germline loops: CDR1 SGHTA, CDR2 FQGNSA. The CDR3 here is CASSSWTEETQYF. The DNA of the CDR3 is TGTGCCAGCAGCTCCTGGACAGAAGAGACCCAGTACTTC.

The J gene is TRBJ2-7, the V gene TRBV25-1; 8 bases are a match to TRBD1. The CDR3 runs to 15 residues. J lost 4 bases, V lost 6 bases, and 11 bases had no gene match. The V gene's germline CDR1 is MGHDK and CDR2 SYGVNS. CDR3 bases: TGTGCCAGCAGCTTAGCAAGACAGGGGAGATACGAGCAGTACTTC. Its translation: CASSLARQGRYEQYF.

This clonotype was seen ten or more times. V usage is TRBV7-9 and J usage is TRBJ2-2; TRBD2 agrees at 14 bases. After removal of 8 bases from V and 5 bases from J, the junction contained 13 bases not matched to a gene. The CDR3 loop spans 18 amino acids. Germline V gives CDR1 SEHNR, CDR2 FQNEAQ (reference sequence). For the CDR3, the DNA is TGTGCCAGCCCCGGGACTAGCGGGGGAACTCTAGGAACCGGGGAGCTGTTTTTT. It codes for CASPGTSGGTLGTGELFF.

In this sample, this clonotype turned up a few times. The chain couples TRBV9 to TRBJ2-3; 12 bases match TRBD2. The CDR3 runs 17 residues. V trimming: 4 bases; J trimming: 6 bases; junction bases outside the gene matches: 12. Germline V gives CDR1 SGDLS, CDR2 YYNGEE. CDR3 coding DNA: TGTGCCAGCAGCCAAGATCTAGCGGGGGGGCCAGGGGATACGCAGTATTTT. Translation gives CASSQDLAGGPGDTQYF.

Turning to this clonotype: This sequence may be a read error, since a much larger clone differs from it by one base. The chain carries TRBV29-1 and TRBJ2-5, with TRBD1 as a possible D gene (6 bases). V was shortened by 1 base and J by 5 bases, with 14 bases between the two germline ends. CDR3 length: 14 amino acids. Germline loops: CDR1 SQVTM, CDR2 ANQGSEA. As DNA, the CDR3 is TGCAGCGTTGAAGGGACAGCCTTATTCGAGACCCAGTACTTC. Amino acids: CSVEGTALFETQYF.

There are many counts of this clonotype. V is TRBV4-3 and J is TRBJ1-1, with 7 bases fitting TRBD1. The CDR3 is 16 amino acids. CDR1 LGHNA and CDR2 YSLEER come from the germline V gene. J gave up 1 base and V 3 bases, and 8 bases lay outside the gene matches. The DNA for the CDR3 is TGCGCCAGCAGCCATTTAATAGGGACAGAGAACACTGAAGCTTTCTTT. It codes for CASSHLIGTENTEAFF.

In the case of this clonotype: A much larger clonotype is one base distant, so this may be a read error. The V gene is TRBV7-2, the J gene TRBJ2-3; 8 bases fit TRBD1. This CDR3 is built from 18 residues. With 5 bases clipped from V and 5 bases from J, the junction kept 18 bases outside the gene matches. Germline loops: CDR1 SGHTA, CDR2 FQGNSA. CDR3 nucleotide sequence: TGTGCCAGCAGCCTCCTGATAGCAGCGGACAGGGATGTAGATACGCAGTATTTT. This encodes CASSLLIAADRDVDTQYF. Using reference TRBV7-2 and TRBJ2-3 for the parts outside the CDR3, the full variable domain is GAGVSQSPSNKVTEKGKDVELRCDPISGHTALYWYRQSLGQGLEFLIYFQGNSAPDKSGLPSDRFSAERTGGSVSTLTIQRTQQEDSAVYLCASSLLIAADRDVDTQYFGPGTRLTVL.

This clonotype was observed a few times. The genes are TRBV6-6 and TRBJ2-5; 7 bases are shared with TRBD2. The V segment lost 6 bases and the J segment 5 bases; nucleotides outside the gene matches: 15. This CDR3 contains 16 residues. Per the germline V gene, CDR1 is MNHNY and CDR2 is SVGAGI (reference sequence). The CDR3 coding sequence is TGTGCCAGCAGCCCAGGGAGCGGGATCTTTTCGGAGACCCAGTACTTC. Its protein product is CASSPGSGIFSETQYF.

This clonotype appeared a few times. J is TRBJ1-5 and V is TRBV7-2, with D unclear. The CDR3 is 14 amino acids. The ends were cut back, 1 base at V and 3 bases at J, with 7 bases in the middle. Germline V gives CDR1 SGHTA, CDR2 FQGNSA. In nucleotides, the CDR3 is TGTGCCAGCAGCTTAGAAGACACCAATCAGCCCCAGCATTTT. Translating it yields CASSLEDTNQPQHF.

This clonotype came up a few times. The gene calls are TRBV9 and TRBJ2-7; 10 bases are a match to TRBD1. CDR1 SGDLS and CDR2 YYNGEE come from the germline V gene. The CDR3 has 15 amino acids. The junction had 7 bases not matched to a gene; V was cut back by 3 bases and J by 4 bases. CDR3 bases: TGTGCCAGCAGCGAGACAGGGGGCGCGGGGTACGAGCAGTACTTC. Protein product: CASSETGGAGYEQYF.

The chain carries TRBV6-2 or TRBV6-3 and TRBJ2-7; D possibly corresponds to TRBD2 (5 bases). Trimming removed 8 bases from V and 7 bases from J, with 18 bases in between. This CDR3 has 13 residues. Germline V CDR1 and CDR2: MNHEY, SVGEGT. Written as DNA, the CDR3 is TGTGCCAGCTTTGGACTCCCCTGGGAAGAGCAGTACTTC. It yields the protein CASFGLPWEEQYF.

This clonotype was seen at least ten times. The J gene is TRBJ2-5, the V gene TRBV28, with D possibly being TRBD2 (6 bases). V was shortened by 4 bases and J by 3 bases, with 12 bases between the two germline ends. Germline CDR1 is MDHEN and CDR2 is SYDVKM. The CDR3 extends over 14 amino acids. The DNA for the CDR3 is TGTGCCAGCAGTTCCCGGGACTTTGAAGAGACCCAGTACTTC. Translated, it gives CASSSRDFEETQYF.